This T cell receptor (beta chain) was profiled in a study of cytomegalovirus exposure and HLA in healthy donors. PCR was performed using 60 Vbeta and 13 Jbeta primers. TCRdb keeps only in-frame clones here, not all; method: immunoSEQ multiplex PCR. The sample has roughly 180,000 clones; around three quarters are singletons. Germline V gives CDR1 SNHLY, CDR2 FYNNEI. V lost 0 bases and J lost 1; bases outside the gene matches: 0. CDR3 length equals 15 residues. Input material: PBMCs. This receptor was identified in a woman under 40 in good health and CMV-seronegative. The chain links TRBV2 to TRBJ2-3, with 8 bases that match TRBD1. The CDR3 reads CASSEAGQGTDTQYF. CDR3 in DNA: TGTGCCAGCAGTGAAGCGGGACAGGGCACAGATACGCAGTATTTT.